This entry features one TCR beta chain sequence. V lost 3 bases and J lost 5, with 7 bases in between. CDR1 and CDR2 (germline): DFQATT, SNEGSKA (reference sequence). The CDR3 loop spans 11 amino acids. Using immunoSEQ multiplex PCR, the repertoire was profiled, and TCRdb retains in-frame clones only, with some absent. The sample yields 35,000 to 50,000 clones, around 90% seen once. The sample is drawn from a study of T cell changes during pregnancy in multiple sclerosis. The sequenced sample was CD4+ T cells from peripheral blood mononuclear cells, obtained in the third trimester of pregnancy. V is TRBV20-1 and J is TRBJ1-1; D is possibly TRBD1 (5 bases). The sequence was collected from a female donor in good health, enrolled as a control in a pregnancy study. This chain's CDR3 is CSASQGTEAFF. The CDR3 DNA reads as TGCAGTGCTAGTCAGGGAACTGAAGCTTTCTTT.